A selection of T cell receptor beta chains follows, all from one sample in a study of shared clonotypes between healthy human individuals. Generated by immunoSEQ multiplex PCR, the TCRdb table keeps only in-frame clones and is missing some. The profile shows 1,500,000 or so clones, roughly 96% of them singletons. Source material: naive CD4+ T cells sorted from blood. The source is a man aged 25 to 45 in good health. Each CDR3 is given with its conserved first and last residue. Fields, in order: J gene, V gene, CDR3 protein.

J: TRBJ2-3
V: TRBV5-6
CDR3: CASSLGGRADTQYF

J: TRBJ2-2
V: TRBV19
CDR3: CASSPGSGGELFF

J: TRBJ2-5
V: TRBV4-1
CDR3: CASSQGRSLLETQYF

J: TRBJ1-1
V: TRBV29-1
CDR3: CSAINRATEAFF

J: TRBJ1-5
V: TRBV5-8
CDR3: CASSFGQGANQPQHF

J: TRBJ2-7
V: TRBV5-6
CDR3: CASSLLGQATDNEQYF

J: TRBJ2-2
V: TRBV5-1
CDR3: CATILVPGTGELFF

J: TRBJ1-2
V: TRBV7-9
CDR3: CASSLGQEANYGYTF

J: TRBJ1-2
V: TRBV20-1
CDR3: CSAWTGEGYTF

J: TRBJ1-1
V: TRBV4-1
CDR3: CASSQGVFQLAFF

J: TRBJ2-1
V: TRBV11-2
CDR3: CASSLGVGQPYNEQFF

J: TRBJ2-7
V: TRBV28
CDR3: CASSLRTWEQYF

J: TRBJ2-1
V: TRBV27
CDR3: CASSLVRGGEQFF

J: TRBJ2-2
V: TRBV29-1
CDR3: CSVVRGGPKGGELFF

J: TRBJ2-3
V: TRBV29-1
CDR3: CSVGLAGVSDTQYF

J: TRBJ2-1
V: TRBV9
CDR3: CASSVTGVERSYNEQFF

J: TRBJ1-1
V: TRBV5-1
CDR3: CASSSTRDSTEAFF

J: TRBJ1-2
V: TRBV7-2
CDR3: CASSFSGTPQGYGYTF

J: TRBJ2-3
V: TRBV7-8
CDR3: CASSLADRGDTQYF

J: TRBJ2-2
V: TRBV7-3
CDR3: CASSSLGQITGELFF

J: TRBJ1-4
V: TRBV5-1
CDR3: CASSFGDREKLFF